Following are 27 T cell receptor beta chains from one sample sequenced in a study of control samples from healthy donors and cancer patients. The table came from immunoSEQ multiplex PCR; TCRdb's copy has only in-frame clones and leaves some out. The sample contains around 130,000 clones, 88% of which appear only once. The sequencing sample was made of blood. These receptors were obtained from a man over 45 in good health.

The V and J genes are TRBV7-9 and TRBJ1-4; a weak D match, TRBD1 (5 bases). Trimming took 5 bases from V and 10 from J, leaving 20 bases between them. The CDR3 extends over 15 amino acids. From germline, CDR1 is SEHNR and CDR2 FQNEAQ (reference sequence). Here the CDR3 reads CASSPIQVPFGKLFF. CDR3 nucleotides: TGTGCCAGCAGCCCCATACAGGTGCCCTTTGGAAAACTGTTTTTT.

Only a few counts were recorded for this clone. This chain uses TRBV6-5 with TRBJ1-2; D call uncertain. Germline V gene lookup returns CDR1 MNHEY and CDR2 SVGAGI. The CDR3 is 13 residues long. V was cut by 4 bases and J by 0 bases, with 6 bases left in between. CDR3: CASSSSSNYGYTF. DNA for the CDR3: TGTGCCAGCAGTTCTAGTTCTAACTATGGCTACACCTTC.

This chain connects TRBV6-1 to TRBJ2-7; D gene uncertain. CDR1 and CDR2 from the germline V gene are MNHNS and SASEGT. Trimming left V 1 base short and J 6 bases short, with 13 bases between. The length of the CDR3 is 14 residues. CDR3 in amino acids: CASSEGPHAGEQYF. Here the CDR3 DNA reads TGTGCCAGCAGTGAAGGTCCCCATGCTGGCGAGCAGTACTTC.

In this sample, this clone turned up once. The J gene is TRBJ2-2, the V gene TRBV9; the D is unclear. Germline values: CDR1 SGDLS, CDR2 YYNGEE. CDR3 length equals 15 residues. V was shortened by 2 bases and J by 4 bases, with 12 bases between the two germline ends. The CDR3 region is CASSVSSWSTGELFF. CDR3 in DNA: TGTGCCAGCAGCGTTTCCAGCTGGAGCACCGGGGAGCTGTTTTTT.

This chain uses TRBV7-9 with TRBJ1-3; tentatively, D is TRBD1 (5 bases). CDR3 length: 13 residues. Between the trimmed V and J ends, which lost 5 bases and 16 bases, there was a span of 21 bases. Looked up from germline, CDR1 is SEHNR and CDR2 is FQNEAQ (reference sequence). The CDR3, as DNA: TGTGCCAGCAGCACCTACGGGGCGAAGACTGAGTATTTT. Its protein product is CASSTYGAKTEYF.

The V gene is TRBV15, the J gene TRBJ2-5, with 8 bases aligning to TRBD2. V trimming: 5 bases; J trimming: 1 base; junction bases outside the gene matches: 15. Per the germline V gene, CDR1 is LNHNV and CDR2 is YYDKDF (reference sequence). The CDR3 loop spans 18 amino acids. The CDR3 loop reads CATSSSGLTSEFQETQYF. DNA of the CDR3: TGTGCCACCAGCTCCTCTGGGTTGACTAGCGAGTTCCAAGAGACCCAGTACTTC.

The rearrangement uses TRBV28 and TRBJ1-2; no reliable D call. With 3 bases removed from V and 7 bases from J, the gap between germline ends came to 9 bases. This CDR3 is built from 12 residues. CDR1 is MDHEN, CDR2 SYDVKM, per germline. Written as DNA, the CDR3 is TGTGCCAGCAGTTTGACATCTCGTGGCTACACCTTC. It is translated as CASSLTSRGYTF.

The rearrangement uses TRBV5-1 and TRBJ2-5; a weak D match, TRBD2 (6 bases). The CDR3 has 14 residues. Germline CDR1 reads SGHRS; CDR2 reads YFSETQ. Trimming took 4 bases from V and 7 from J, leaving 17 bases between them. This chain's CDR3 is CASSPAEVGGTQYF. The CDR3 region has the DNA TGCGCCAGCAGCCCCGCGGAGGTCGGGGGGACCCAGTACTTC. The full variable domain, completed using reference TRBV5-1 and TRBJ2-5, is KAGVTQTPRYLIKTRGQQVTLSCSPISGHRSVSWYQQTPGQGLQFLFEYFSETQRNKGNFPGRFSGRQFSNSRSEMNVSTLELGDSALYLCASSPAEVGGTQYFGPGTRLLVL.

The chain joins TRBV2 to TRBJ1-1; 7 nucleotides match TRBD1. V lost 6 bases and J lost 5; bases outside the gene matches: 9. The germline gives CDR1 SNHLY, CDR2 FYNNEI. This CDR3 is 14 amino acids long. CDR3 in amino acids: CASRRDRVDTEAFF. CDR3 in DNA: TGTGCCAGCAGACGAGACAGGGTGGATACTGAAGCTTTCTTT.

The CDR3 is CASSQGPPGLGTTNEKLFF. As DNA, the CDR3 is TGTGCCAGCAGCCAAGGACCTCCAGGTCTAGGGACAACTAATGAAAAACTGTTTTTT. The rearrangement joins TRBV3-1 (or the pseudogene TRBV3-2) to TRBJ1-4; D remains ambiguous. V lost 1 base and J 0 bases, leaving 18 bases between the germline ends. The CDR3 length is 19 residues. CDR1 and CDR2 (germline): LGHDT, YNNKEL (reference sequence).

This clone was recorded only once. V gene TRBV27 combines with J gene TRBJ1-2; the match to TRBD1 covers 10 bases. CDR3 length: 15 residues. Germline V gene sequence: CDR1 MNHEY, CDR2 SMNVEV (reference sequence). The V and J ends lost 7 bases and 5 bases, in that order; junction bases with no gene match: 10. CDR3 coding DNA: TGTGCCAGCACTGTGACAGGGGGCGCGGGATATGGCTACACCTTC. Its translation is CASTVTGGAGYGYTF.

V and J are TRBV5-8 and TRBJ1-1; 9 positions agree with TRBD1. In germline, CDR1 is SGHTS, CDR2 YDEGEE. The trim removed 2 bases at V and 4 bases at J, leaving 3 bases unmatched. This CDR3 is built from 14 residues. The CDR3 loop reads CASSFRDRVTEAFF. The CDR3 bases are TGTGCCAGCAGCTTCCGGGACAGGGTCACTGAAGCTTTCTTT.

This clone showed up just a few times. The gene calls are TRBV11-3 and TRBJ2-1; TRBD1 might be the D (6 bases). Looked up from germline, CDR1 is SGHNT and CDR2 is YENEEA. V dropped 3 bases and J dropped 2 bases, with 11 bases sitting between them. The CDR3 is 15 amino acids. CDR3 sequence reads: CASSFQGLPYNEQFF. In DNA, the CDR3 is TGTGCCAGCAGCTTCCAGGGGCTGCCCTACAATGAGCAGTTCTTC. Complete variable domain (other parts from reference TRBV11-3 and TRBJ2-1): EAGVVQSPRYKIIEKKQPVAFWCNPISGHNTLYWYLQNLGQGPELLIRYENEEAVDDSQLPKDRFSAERLKGVDSTLKIQPAELGDSAVYLCASSFQGLPYNEQFFGPGTRLTVL.

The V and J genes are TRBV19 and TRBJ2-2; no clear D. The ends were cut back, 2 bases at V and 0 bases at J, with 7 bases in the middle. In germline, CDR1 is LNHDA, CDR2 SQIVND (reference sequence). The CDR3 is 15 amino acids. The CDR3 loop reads CASSISGSNTGELFF. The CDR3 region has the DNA TGTGCCAGTAGTATATCTGGGTCGAACACCGGGGAGCTGTTTTTT.

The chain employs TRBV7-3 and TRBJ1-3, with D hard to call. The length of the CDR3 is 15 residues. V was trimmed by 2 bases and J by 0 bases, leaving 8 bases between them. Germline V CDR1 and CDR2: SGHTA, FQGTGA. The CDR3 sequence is CASSLDGTSGNTIYF. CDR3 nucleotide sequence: TGTGCCAGCAGCTTAGACGGTACCTCTGGAAACACCATATATTTT.

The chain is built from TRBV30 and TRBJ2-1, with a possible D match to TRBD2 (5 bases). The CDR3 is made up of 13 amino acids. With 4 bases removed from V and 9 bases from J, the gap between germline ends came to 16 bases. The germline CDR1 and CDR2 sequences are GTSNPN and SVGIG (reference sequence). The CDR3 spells CAWKDFPTPEQFF. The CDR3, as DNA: TGTGCCTGGAAGGACTTCCCGACGCCTGAGCAGTTCTTC.

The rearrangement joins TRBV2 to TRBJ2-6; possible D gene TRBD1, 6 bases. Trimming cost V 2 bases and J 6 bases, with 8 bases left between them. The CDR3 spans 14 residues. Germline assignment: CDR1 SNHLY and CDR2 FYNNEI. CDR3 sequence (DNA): TGTGCCAGCAGTGAATTGGGGGCGGCCAACGTCCTGACTTTC. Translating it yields CASSELGAANVLTF.

In nucleotides, the CDR3 is TGTGCCAGCAGCCAGGAACTGAATGAGCAGTTCTTC. This encodes CASSQELNEQFF. The chain recombines TRBV6-5 with TRBJ2-1; D remains unclear. The germline V and J ends were trimmed by 6 bases and 7 bases, with 10 bases remaining between them. Germline assignment: CDR1 MNHEY and CDR2 SVGAGI. The CDR3 consists of 12 residues.

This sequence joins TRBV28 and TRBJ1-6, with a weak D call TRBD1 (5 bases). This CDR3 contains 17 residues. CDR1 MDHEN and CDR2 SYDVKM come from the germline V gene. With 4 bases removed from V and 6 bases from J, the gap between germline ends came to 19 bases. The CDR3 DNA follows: TGTGCCAGCAGTTATTGGAGGATGGGACGGGGTAATTCACCCCTCCACTTT. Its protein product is CASSYWRMGRGNSPLHF.

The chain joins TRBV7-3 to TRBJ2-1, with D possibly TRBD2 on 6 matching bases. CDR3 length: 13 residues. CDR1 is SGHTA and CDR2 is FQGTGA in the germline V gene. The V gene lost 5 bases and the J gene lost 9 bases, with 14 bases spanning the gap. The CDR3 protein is CASSRDFEGEQFF. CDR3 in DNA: TGTGCCAGCAGCCGGGACTTCGAGGGTGAGCAGTTCTTC. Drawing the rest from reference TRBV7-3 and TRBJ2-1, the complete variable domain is GAGVSQTPSNKVTEKGKYVELRCDPISGHTALYWYRQSLGQGPEFLIYFQGTGAADDSGLPNDRFFAVRPEGSVSTLKIQRTERGDSAVYLCASSRDFEGEQFFGPGTRLTVL.

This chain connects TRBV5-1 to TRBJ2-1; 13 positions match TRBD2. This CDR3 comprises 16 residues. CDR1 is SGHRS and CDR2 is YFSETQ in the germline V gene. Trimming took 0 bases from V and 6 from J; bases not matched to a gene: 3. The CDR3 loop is CASSLVLAGGTNEQFF. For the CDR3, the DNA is TGCGCCAGCAGCTTGGTACTAGCGGGGGGGACCAATGAGCAGTTCTTC.

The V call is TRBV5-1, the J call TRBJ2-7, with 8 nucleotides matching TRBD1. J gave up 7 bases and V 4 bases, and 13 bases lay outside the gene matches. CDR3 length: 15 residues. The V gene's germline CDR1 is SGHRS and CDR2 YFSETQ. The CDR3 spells CASSVRTGSPLEQYF. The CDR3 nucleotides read TGCGCCAGCAGCGTACGGACAGGGTCCCCATTAGAGCAGTACTTC.

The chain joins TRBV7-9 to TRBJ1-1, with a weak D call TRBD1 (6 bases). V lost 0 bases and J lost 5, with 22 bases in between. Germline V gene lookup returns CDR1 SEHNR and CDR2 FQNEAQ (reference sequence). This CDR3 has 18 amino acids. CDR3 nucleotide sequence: TGTGCCAGCAGCTTAGCGTGGGGGGGGGCTGAGGCCCTAACTGAAGCTTTCTTT. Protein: CASSLAWGGAEALTEAFF.

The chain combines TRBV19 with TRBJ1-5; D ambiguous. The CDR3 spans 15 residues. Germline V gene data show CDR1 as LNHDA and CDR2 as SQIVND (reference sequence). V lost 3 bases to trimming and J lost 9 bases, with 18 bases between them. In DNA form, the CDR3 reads TGTGCCAGTAGTATCGAGTTTTGGGTCCTCCGGCCCCAGCATTTT. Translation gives CASSIEFWVLRPQHF.

The CDR3 loop reads CASGLVRGPSPQETQYF. For the CDR3, the DNA is TGTGCTAGTGGTTTGGTACGCGGACCGTCTCCCCAAGAGACCCAGTACTTC. This chain joins TRBV12-5 and TRBJ2-5; D uncertain. The ends were cut back, 0 bases at V and 1 base at J, with 15 bases in the middle. CDR3 length: 17 amino acids. The germline V gene has CDR1 LGHNT and CDR2 FRNRAP.

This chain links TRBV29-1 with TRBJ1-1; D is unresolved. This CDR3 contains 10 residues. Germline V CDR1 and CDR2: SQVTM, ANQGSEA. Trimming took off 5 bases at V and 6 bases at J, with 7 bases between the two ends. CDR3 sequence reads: CSVLYAEAFF. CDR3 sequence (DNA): TGCAGCGTTTTGTACGCTGAAGCTTTCTTT. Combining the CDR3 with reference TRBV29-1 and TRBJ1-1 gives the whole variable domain SAVISQKPSRDICQRGTSLTIQCQVDSQVTMMFWYRQQPGQSLTLIATANQGSEATYESGFVIDKFPISRPNLTFSTLTVSNMSPEDSSIYLCSVLYAEAFFGQGTRLTVV.

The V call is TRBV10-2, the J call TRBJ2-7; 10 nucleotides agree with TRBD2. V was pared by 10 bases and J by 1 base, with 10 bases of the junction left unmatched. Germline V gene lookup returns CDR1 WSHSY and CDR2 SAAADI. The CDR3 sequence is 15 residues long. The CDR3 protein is CATISAGGPSYEQYF. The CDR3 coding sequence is TGCGCCACAATTTCAGCGGGGGGGCCTTCCTACGAGCAGTACTTC.